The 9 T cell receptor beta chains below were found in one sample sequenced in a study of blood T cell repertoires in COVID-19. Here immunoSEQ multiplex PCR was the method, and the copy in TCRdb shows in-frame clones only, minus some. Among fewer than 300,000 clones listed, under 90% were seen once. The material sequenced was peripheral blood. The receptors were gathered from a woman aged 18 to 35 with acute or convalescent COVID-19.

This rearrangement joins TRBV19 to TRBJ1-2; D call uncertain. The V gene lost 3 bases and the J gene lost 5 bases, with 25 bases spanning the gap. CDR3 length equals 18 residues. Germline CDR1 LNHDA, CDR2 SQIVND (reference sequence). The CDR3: CASSIRADSITSVYGYTF. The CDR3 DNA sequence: TGTGCCAGTAGTATTCGCGCGGACTCTATTACATCGGTATATGGCTACACCTTC.

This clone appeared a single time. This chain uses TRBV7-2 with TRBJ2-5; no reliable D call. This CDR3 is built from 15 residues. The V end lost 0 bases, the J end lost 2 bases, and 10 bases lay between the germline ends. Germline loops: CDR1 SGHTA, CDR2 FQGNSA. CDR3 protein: CASSLAPAGQETQYF. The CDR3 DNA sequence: TGTGCCAGCAGCTTAGCCCCAGCCGGGCAAGAGACCCAGTACTTC.

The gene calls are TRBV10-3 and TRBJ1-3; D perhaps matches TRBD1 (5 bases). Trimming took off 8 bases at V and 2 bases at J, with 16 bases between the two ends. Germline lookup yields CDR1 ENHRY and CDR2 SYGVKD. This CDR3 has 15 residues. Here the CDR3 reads CAIGMGGKAGNTIYF. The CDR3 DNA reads TGTGCCATCGGTATGGGGGGAAAGGCTGGAAACACCATATATTTT.

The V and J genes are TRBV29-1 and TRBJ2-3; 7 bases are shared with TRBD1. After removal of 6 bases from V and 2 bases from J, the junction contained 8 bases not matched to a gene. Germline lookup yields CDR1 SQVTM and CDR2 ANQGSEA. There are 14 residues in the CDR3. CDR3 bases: TGCAGCGTGGTAGACAGGGCGAACACAGATACGCAGTATTTT. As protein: CSVVDRANTDTQYF.

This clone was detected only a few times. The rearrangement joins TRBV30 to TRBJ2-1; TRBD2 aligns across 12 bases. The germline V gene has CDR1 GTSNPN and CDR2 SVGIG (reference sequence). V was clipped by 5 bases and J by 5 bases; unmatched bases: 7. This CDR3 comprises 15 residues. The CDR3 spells CAWDPSGREDNEQFF. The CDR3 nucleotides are TGTGCCTGGGACCCTAGCGGGAGGGAAGACAATGAGCAGTTCTTC.

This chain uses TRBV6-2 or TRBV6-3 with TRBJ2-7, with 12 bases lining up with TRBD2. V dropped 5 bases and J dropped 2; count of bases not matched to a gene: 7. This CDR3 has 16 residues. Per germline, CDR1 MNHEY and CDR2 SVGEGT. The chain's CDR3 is CASSDPPSGRAYEQYF. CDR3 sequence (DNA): TGTGCCAGCAGTGACCCCCCTAGCGGGAGGGCCTACGAGCAGTACTTC.

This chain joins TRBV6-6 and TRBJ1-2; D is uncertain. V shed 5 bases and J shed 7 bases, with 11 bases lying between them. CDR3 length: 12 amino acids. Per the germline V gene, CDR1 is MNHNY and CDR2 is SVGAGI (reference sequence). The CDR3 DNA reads TGTGCCAGCAGTCCCTTTGTGAGTGGCTACACCTTC. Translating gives CASSPFVSGYTF.

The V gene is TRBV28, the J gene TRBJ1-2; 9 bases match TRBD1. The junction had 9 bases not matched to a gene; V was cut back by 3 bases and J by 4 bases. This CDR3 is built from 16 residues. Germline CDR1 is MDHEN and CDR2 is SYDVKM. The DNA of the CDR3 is TGTGCCAGCAGTTTGAGTGGGACAGGGTCTATCTATGGCTACACCTTC. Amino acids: CASSLSGTGSIYGYTF.

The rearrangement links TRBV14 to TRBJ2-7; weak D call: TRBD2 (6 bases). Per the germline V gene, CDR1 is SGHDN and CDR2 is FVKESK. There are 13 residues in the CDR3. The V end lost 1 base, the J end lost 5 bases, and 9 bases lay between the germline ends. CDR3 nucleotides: TGTGCCAGCAGCCAAGGGCCGGGGGACGAGCAGTACTTC. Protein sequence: CASSQGPGDEQYF.